This TCR beta chain was sequenced during a study of long-term antiretroviral therapy in people with HIV. Study results and limitations: Post-ART, diversity grew, though it stayed under transplant donor control levels. Specimen acquisition occurred between about 2003 and 2018, potentially under older ART regimens.

With 1 base removed from V and 6 bases from J, the gap between germline ends came to 7 bases. The germline V gene has CDR1 LGHNA and CDR2 YSLEER. The CDR3 is 13 amino acids. It was version v3.0 of the immunoSEQ assay that was run at survey level. Sequencing was performed with immunoSEQ multiplex PCR; in TCRdb, only in-frame clones are kept and a portion is missing. The table has 25,000 to 35,000 clones, more than 75% seen once; the top ten hold around 4%. With regard to this clone: No antigen is known for it.

J is TRBJ2-1 and V is TRBV4-3; unclear D gene. Sequencing was performed on unsorted PBMCs, taken 0.5 years after starting antiretroviral therapy. The source of this sequence is a woman younger than 35 with HIV. Here the CDR3 reads CASSQGVFNEQFF. The CDR3, as DNA: TGCGCCAGCAGCCAAGGGGTGTTCAATGAGCAGTTCTTC.